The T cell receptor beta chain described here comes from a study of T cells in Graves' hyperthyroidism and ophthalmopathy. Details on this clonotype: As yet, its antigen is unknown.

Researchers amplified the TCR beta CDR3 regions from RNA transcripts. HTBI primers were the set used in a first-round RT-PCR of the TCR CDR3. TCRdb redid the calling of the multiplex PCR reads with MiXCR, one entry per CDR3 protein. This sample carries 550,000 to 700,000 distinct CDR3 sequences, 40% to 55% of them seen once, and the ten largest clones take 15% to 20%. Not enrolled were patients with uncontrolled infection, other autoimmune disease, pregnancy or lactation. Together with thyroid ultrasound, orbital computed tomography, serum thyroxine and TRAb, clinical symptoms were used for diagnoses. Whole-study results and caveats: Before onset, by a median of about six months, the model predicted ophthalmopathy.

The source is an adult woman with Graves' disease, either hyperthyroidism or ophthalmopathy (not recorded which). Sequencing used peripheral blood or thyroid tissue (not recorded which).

The CDR3 loop is CASSQPRGGQAFF. CDR3 in DNA: TGTGCCAGCAGCCAACCACGGGGAGGACAAGCTTTCTTT. The chain combines TRBV3-1 with TRBJ1-1; D unresolved. The V end was cut by 2 bases, the J end by 9 bases, with 13 bases between. Germline lookup yields CDR1 LGHDT and CDR2 YNNKEL (reference sequence). CDR3 size: 13 residues.